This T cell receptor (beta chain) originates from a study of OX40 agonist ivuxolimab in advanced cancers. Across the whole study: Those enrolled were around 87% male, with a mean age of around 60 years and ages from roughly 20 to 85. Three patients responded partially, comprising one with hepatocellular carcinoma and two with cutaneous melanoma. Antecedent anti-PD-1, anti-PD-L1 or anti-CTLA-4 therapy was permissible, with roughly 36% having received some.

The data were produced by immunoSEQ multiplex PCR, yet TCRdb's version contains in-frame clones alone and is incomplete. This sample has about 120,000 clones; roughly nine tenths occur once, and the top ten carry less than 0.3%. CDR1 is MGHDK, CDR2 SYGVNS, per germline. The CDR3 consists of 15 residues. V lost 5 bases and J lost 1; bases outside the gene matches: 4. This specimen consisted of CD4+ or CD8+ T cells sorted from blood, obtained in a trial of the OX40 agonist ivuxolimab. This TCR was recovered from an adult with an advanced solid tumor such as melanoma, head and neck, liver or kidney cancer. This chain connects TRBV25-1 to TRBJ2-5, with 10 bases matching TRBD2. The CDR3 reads CASSRASGGQETQYF. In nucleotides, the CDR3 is TGTGCCAGCAGTAGGGCTAGCGGGGGCCAAGAGACCCAGTACTTC.